These 20 T cell receptor beta chains originate from one sample sequenced in a study of OX40 agonist ivuxolimab in advanced cancers. Method: immunoSEQ multiplex PCR; TCRdb's copy keeps in-frame clones and lacks some. The sample has tens of thousands of clones; around 84% are singletons. The sample in question was CD4+ or CD8+ T cells sorted from blood, obtained in a trial of the OX40 agonist ivuxolimab. Receptor source: an adult with an advanced solid tumor such as melanoma, head and neck, liver or kidney cancer.

The J gene is TRBJ2-1, the V gene TRBV5-1; 7 nucleotides line up with TRBD2. The CDR3 runs to 14 residues. V trimming: 7 bases; J trimming: 2 bases; junction bases outside the gene matches: 6. Germline V gives CDR1 SGHRS, CDR2 YFSETQ. CDR3 amino acids: CASRLAEPYNEQFF. The CDR3 DNA follows: TGCGCCAGCCGGCTAGCGGAGCCCTACAATGAGCAGTTCTTC.

This clone has a single count. The V and J genes are TRBV2 and TRBJ2-1, with TRBD2 matching 8 bases. From germline, CDR1 is SNHLY and CDR2 FYNNEI. The V segment lost 10 bases and the J segment 7 bases; nucleotides outside the gene matches: 12. This CDR3 region has 14 residues. Written as DNA, the CDR3 is TGTGCCAACTCAGGGAGCGGGAGTGGGAATGAGCAGTTCTTC. Its protein product is CANSGSGSGNEQFF.

The V call is TRBV9, the J call TRBJ2-1, with 11 positions matching TRBD2. The CDR3 length is 14 residues. The V segment lost 0 bases and the J segment 14 bases; nucleotides outside the gene matches: 7. Per germline, CDR1 SGDLS and CDR2 YYNGEE. CDR3 protein: CASSVGTSGGQEFF. The CDR3 nucleotides are TGTGCCAGCAGCGTAGGAACTAGCGGGGGTCAAGAGTTCTTC.

The chain joins TRBV2 to TRBJ2-4; tentative D call: TRBD1 (5 bases). Germline CDR1 and CDR2: SNHLY and FYNNEI. CDR3 length equals 17 residues. Trimming pared 6 bases from V and 0 bases from J, leaving 18 bases between. The CDR3 loop is CASSSRRQSLAKNIQYF. The CDR3, as DNA: TGTGCCAGCAGCTCTAGGAGACAGTCTCTAGCCAAAAACATTCAGTACTTC.

The chain is built from TRBV18 and TRBJ2-5; 9 bases align to TRBD2. Germline V gives CDR1 KGHSH, CDR2 LQKENI. The CDR3 has 13 amino acids. With V trimmed by 8 bases and J by 5 bases, 6 bases remained unmatched. The CDR3 sequence is CASRGLAGETQYF. CDR3 nucleotides: TGTGCCAGCCGAGGTCTAGCGGGGGAGACCCAGTACTTC.

The chain carries TRBV15 and TRBJ2-5; no clear D gene. Deletions cut 1 base from V and 3 bases from J, with 6 bases between. Germline V CDR1 and CDR2: LNHNV, YYDKDF (reference sequence). The CDR3 runs 13 residues. CDR3 nucleotides: TGTGCCACCAGCAGAGGCCCTAAAGAGACCCAGTACTTC. It is translated as CATSRGPKETQYF. The entire variable domain, with the rest obtained from reference TRBV15 and TRBJ2-5, is as follows: DAMVIQNPRYQVTQFGKPVTLSCSQTLNHNVMYWYQQKSSQAPKLLFHYYDKDFNNEADTPDNFQSRRPNTSFCFLDIRSPGLGDTAMYLCATSRGPKETQYFGPGTRLLVL.

The J gene is TRBJ2-3, the V gene TRBV21-1; the DNA was not used to check the table's D call, TRBD2. TRBV21-1 corresponds to a pseudogene. The CDR3 runs 20 residues. CDR3 coding DNA: TGTGCCAGCAGCTCCGATTTGGGGACTAGCGGGAGGGGGGACACAGATACGCAGTATTTT. It codes for CASSSDLGTSGRGDTDTQYF.

CDR3 nucleotide sequence: TGTGCCAGTAGTATAGATCGGACAGGGAACCGGCCCCAGCATTTT. Translating gives CASSIDRTGNRPQHF. The chain has TRBV19 and TRBJ1-5; 8 nucleotides agree with TRBD1. Per the germline V gene, CDR1 is LNHDA and CDR2 is SQIVND (reference sequence). The CDR3 covers 15 residues. V trimming: 0 bases; J trimming: 9 bases; junction bases outside the gene matches: 7.

The sample holds a few counts of this clone. V gene TRBV9 combines with J gene TRBJ1-1; D remains unclear. Germline assignment: CDR1 SGDLS and CDR2 YYNGEE. This CDR3 spans 13 amino acids. Trimming left V 3 bases short and J 4 bases short, with 10 bases between. The CDR3 DNA is TGTGCCAGCAGCGCCTATTGGGGCACTGAAGCTTTCTTT. It codes for CASSAYWGTEAFF.

The V call is TRBV11-2, the J call TRBJ2-2, with 7 bases fitting TRBD2. CDR3 length: 17 residues. Germline CDR1 SGHAT, CDR2 FQNNGV. After removal of 5 bases from V and 0 bases from J, the junction contained 9 bases not matched to a gene. For the CDR3, the DNA is TGTGCCAGCAGCCATTTCCGGACTAGGGCGAACACCGGGGAGCTGTTTTTT. Translation: CASSHFRTRANTGELFF.

The chain is built from TRBV7-9 and TRBJ1-2, with 10 nucleotides matching TRBD1. The CDR3 loop spans 16 amino acids. The V gene end was trimmed by 6 bases and the J gene end by 7 bases; junction bases not matched to a gene: 14. The germline gives CDR1 SEHNR, CDR2 FQNEAQ (reference sequence). The CDR3 sequence is CASSRGTGAPLGGYTF. Written as DNA, the CDR3 is TGTGCCAGCAGTCGCGGGACAGGGGCACCTTTAGGTGGCTACACCTTC.

J is TRBJ1-1 and V is TRBV19; no clear D gene. V dropped 3 bases and J dropped 11 bases, with 13 bases sitting between them. The CDR3 covers 12 residues. Germline CDR1 reads LNHDA; CDR2 reads SQIVND (reference sequence). In DNA form, the CDR3 reads TGTGCCAGTAGTATCGTTGCCGGCGGGGCTTTCTTT. This gives the protein CASSIVAGGAFF.

This chain joins TRBV6-5 and TRBJ2-7; a weak D match, TRBD1 (6 bases). The CDR3 totals 15 residues. The V gene's germline CDR1 is MNHEY and CDR2 SVGAGI. Trimming shortened V by 6 bases and J by 0 bases, and 15 bases separated the two germline ends. CDR3 protein: CASRATGTASYEQYF. CDR3 sequence (DNA): TGTGCCAGCAGGGCCACAGGGACCGCCTCCTACGAGCAGTACTTC.

The V and J genes are TRBV6-5 and TRBJ2-6; D is unresolved. The CDR3 loop spans 16 amino acids. V gave up 4 bases and J gave up 0 bases, with 10 bases separating them. Germline V gene sequence: CDR1 MNHEY, CDR2 SVGAGI. CDR3 amino acids: CASSSPNLSGANVLTF. In DNA, the CDR3 is TGTGCCAGCAGTTCTCCCAATCTCTCTGGGGCCAACGTCCTGACTTTC.

The chain carries TRBV7-6 and TRBJ2-5; D gene unclear. The CDR3 consists of 14 residues. The germline V gene has CDR1 SGHVS and CDR2 FNYEAQ. The germline V and J ends were trimmed by 1 base and 5 bases, with 11 bases remaining between them. CDR3: CASSLVWVSETQYF. CDR3 in DNA: TGTGCCAGCAGCTTAGTTTGGGTATCGGAGACCCAGTACTTC.

The rearrangement uses TRBV19 and TRBJ2-6; D may be TRBD2 (6 bases). Trimming took off 11 bases at V and 0 bases at J, with 11 bases between the two ends. From germline, CDR1 is LNHDA and CDR2 SQIVND (reference sequence). The CDR3 totals 14 residues. The DNA of the CDR3 is TGTGCCGCGGGGACTTCCTCTGGGGCCAACGTCCTGACTTTC. Translated: CAAGTSSGANVLTF.

The chain recombines TRBV4-2 with TRBJ2-5; 11 bases align to TRBD2. Germline loops: CDR1 LGHNA, CDR2 YNFKEQ. The CDR3 spans 17 residues. Trimming removed 3 bases from V and 5 bases from J; junction bases left unmatched: 11. CDR3 nucleotide sequence: TGTGCCAGCAGCCAGGCTCTTAGCGGGAGGGCCGAGGAGACCCAGTACTTC. It specifies CASSQALSGRAEETQYF.

The chain employs TRBV6-6 and TRBJ2-7, with 8 bases lining up with TRBD2. The V segment lost 6 bases and the J segment 3 bases; nucleotides outside the gene matches: 1. This CDR3 comprises 12 residues. Looked up from germline, CDR1 is MNHNY and CDR2 is SVGAGI (reference sequence). The DNA of the CDR3 is TGTGCCAGCAGAACTAGCGGCTACGAGCAGTACTTC. Residues: CASRTSGYEQYF.

The gene calls are TRBV29-1 and TRBJ2-3; D possibly uses TRBD1 or TRBD2 (5 bases each). The V gene's germline CDR1 is SQVTM and CDR2 ANQGSEA. CDR3 size: 13 residues. V was clipped by 5 bases and J by 2 bases, with 11 bases between them. Written as DNA, the CDR3 is TGCAGCGTTCAATCTGGGACCACAGATACGCAGTATTTT. This codes for CSVQSGTTDTQYF.

This clone was counted a few times. This sequence joins TRBV28 and TRBJ2-1, with D possibly matching TRBD2 (6 bases). The CDR3 length is 14 residues. Trimming took off 1 base at V and 8 bases at J, with 12 bases between the two ends. CDR1 MDHEN and CDR2 SYDVKM come from the germline V gene. The CDR3: CASSLFRTIHEQFF. The CDR3 DNA sequence: TGTGCCAGCAGTTTATTTCGGACTATACATGAGCAGTTCTTC. The full variable domain, with the rest looked up from reference TRBV28 and TRBJ2-1, is DVKVTQSSRYLVKRTGEKVFLECVQDMDHENMFWYRQDPGLGLRLIYFSYDVKMKEKGDIPEGYSVSREKKERFSLILESASTNQTSMYLCASSLFRTIHEQFFGPGTRLTVL.